The 17 T cell receptor beta chains reported below all come from one sample, sequenced in a study of T cell changes during pregnancy in multiple sclerosis. Sequencing used immunoSEQ multiplex PCR; TCRdb keeps in-frame clones, though not all of them. The profile shows 20,000 to 25,000 clones, roughly 87% of them singletons. The sequences come from CD8+ T cells from peripheral blood mononuclear cells, collected after pregnancy. Receptors were obtained from a female donor with multiple sclerosis, enrolled in a pregnancy study.

The chain joins TRBV7-4 to TRBJ1-2; no firm D call. In germline, CDR1 is SGHVT, CDR2 SQSDAQ. CDR3 length: 15 amino acids. Trimming took off 8 bases at V and 4 bases at J, with 20 bases between the two ends. DNA of the CDR3: TGTGCCAGCTCCCCCGAGGAGGCCTGGGGCTATGGCTACACCTTC. Its translation: CASSPEEAWGYGYTF.

The chain carries TRBV7-9 and TRBJ1-6; D is ambiguous. Germline CDR1 SEHNR, CDR2 FQNEAQ (reference sequence). Trimming removed 5 bases at V and 9 bases at J, with 11 bases between. CDR3 length equals 13 residues. CDR3 in amino acids: CASSEGLSSPLHF. The CDR3 DNA reads TGTGCCAGCAGCGAGGGCCTATCTTCACCCCTCCACTTT.

The V gene is TRBV7-7, the J gene TRBJ2-7; weak D call: TRBD1 (6 bases). V shed 5 bases and J shed 0 bases, with 11 bases lying between them. The CDR3 loop spans 14 amino acids. The germline V gene has CDR1 SSHAT and CDR2 FNYEAQ (reference sequence). The CDR3 here is CASSIDRSSYEQYF. The CDR3 bases are TGTGCCAGCAGCATCGACAGGAGCTCCTACGAGCAGTACTTC.

The chain has TRBV7-8 and TRBJ1-5, with 12 bases aligning to TRBD1. Germline assignment: CDR1 SGHVS and CDR2 FQNEAQ. V lost 5 bases to trimming and J lost 11 bases; unmatched junction nucleotides: 13. The CDR3 runs 16 residues. CDR3: CASSERGGQGAATQHF. As DNA, the CDR3 is TGTGCCAGCAGCGAAAGGGGGGGACAGGGGGCTGCAACCCAGCATTTT. The entire variable domain, with the rest obtained from reference TRBV7-8 and TRBJ1-5, is as follows: GAGVSQSPRYKVAKRGQDVALRCDPISGHVSLFWYQQALGQGPEFLTYFQNEAQLDKSGLPSDRFFAERPEGSVSTLKIQRTQQEDSAVYLCASSERGGQGAATQHFGDGTRLSIL.

The chain employs TRBV19 and TRBJ2-1; 7 bases are shared with TRBD1. V lost 5 bases to trimming and J lost 5 bases; unmatched junction nucleotides: 9. Per the germline V gene, CDR1 is LNHDA and CDR2 is SQIVND (reference sequence). CDR3 length: 15 amino acids. CDR3 region: CASSANRGLNNEQFF. CDR3 sequence (DNA): TGTGCCAGTAGTGCCAACAGGGGTCTCAACAATGAGCAGTTCTTC. Full variable domain (missing parts from reference TRBV19 and TRBJ2-1): DGGITQSPKYLFRKEGQNVTLSCEQNLNHDAMYWYRQDPGQGLRLIYYSQIVNDFQKGDIAEGYSVSREKKESFPLTVTSAQKNPTAFYLCASSANRGLNNEQFFGPGTRLTVL.

The rearrangement uses TRBV6-4 and TRBJ2-3; 14 bases align to TRBD2. This CDR3 is built from 15 residues. V lost 3 bases and J lost 4; bases outside the gene matches: 0. Germline V CDR1 and CDR2: MRHNA, SNTAGT. The CDR3 protein is CASSETSGRADTQYF. CDR3 DNA: TGTGCCAGCAGTGAGACTAGCGGGAGGGCAGATACGCAGTATTTT.

This clone appeared a few times. The V and J genes are TRBV2 and TRBJ2-1; a possible D gene is TRBD2 (6 bases). Germline V gives CDR1 SNHLY, CDR2 FYNNEI. There are 13 residues in the CDR3. Between the trimmed V and J ends, which lost 4 bases and 3 bases, there was a span of 7 bases. The CDR3 coding sequence is TGTGCCAGCAGTGCCGGGGGCTACAATGAGCAGTTCTTC. As protein: CASSAGGYNEQFF.

J is TRBJ1-5 and V is TRBV28; TRBD1 matches at 8 bases. The germline V gene has CDR1 MDHEN and CDR2 SYDVKM. V was pared by 2 bases and J by 7 bases, with 7 bases of the junction left unmatched. CDR3 size: 15 residues. CDR3 sequence (DNA): TGTGCCAGCAGTTTACAGGGGGCTGATGGACAGCCCCAGCATTTT. Protein: CASSLQGADGQPQHF.

This chain links TRBV14 with TRBJ1-5, with 8 bases lining up with TRBD1. Germline V gives CDR1 SGHDN, CDR2 FVKESK. The trim removed 5 bases at V and 8 bases at J, leaving 11 bases unmatched. The CDR3 extends over 15 amino acids. The CDR3 coding sequence is TGTGCCAGCAGCACCACTGACAGGGGAGTGGAGCCCCAGCATTTT. Translation gives CASSTTDRGVEPQHF.

The V call is TRBV27, the J call TRBJ2-7; the D gene is possibly TRBD2 (6 bases). This CDR3 spans 15 amino acids. From germline, CDR1 is MNHEY and CDR2 SMNVEV (reference sequence). V dropped 6 bases and J dropped 1 base, with 16 bases sitting between them. Here the CDR3 DNA reads TGTGCCAGCAGGCTAGCGACAGATGGATCCTACGAGCAGTACTTC. It is translated as CASRLATDGSYEQYF.

CDR3 nucleotides: TGTGCCAGCAGCTGGGGGGGGGTCGAGAACACTGAAGCTTTCTTT. Its translation: CASSWGGVENTEAFF. This rearrangement joins TRBV13 to TRBJ1-1; tentatively, D is TRBD1 (5 bases). CDR1 PRHDT and CDR2 FYEKMQ come from the germline V gene (reference sequence). The CDR3 has 15 residues. V was pared by 4 bases and J by 1 base, with 13 bases between.

The rearrangement uses TRBV6-4 and TRBJ2-7; tentatively, D is TRBD2 (5 bases). The germline V gene has CDR1 MRHNA and CDR2 SNTAGT. The CDR3 totals 15 residues. V shed 6 bases and J shed 2 bases, with 17 bases lying between them. The CDR3 coding sequence is TGTGCCAGCAGCCAAGGGAGCGAGGGCCCCTACGAGCAGTACTTC. It encodes CASSQGSEGPYEQYF.

The chain recombines TRBV29-1 with TRBJ2-7, with 9 bases that match TRBD1. Looked up from germline, CDR1 is SQVTM and CDR2 is ANQGSEA. The CDR3 consists of 15 residues. Trimming at V came to 2 bases and at J to 3 bases, leaving 8 bases not matched to a gene. In DNA, the CDR3 is TGCAGCGTTGAATACCGGGACAGGGCGTTCTACGAGCAGTACTTC. Translated, it gives CSVEYRDRAFYEQYF.

This chain connects TRBV27 to TRBJ1-1, with a tentative D call TRBD1 (6 bases). The CDR3 consists of 15 residues. Looked up from germline, CDR1 is MNHEY and CDR2 is SMNVEV (reference sequence). V dropped 3 bases and J dropped 0 bases, with 11 bases sitting between them. The CDR3 DNA follows: TGTGCCAGCAGTTTTCGGCAGGGGATGAACACTGAAGCTTTCTTT. Amino acid sequence: CASSFRQGMNTEAFF.

This sequence joins TRBV5-4 and TRBJ2-7; 9 bases fit TRBD2. Germline-derived CDR1 and CDR2 are SGHNT and YYREEE (reference sequence). CDR3 size: 14 residues. V shed 6 bases, J shed 2 bases, and the junction held 6 bases outside the gene matches. CDR3 coding DNA: TGTGCCAGCAAGTTTGCGGGAGGGCCCTACGAGCAGTACTTC. Translation: CASKFAGGPYEQYF.

V gene TRBV4-1 combines with J gene TRBJ2-3, with D possibly matching TRBD1 (5 bases). This CDR3 contains 15 residues. Per germline, CDR1 MGHRA and CDR2 YSYEKL. Trimming took 2 bases from V and 1 from J, leaving 10 bases between them. DNA of the CDR3: TGCGCCAGCAGCCAATACCAGGGCGGCACAGATACGCAGTATTTT. As protein: CASSQYQGGTDTQYF.

The rearrangement uses TRBV30 and TRBJ1-5; the D gene is possibly TRBD1 (5 bases). The CDR3 sequence is 13 residues long. CDR1 is GTSNPN and CDR2 is SVGIG in the germline V gene (reference sequence). The V and J ends lost 1 base and 7 bases respectively, with 11 bases between them. CDR3 bases: TGTGCCTGGAGTGAGGAGGGGCGGCAGCCCCAGCATTTT. It specifies CAWSEEGRQPQHF.